This TCR beta chain comes out of a study of post-analysis software for immune sequencing data. Study in general: In terms of disease course, relapsing-remitting, secondary progressive and progressive-relapsing multiple sclerosis were included. Study-level findings and limits: The normalized Chao1 diversity of multiple sclerosis patients was significantly lower than that of controls. Among roughly five TRBV segments more frequent in patients than controls were TRBV5-6, TRBV5-1 and TRBV20-1. The authors found that F measure strongly co-clustered same-batch samples.

The table lists this clonotype with a few counts. The antigen is undetermined. Researchers reported that TCR beta cDNA libraries carried unique molecular identifiers. MiXCR, run by TCRdb on the PCR reads, gives a single entry per CDR3 protein. The sample comprises roughly 870,000 distinct CDR3 sequences, roughly 58% of which are singletons, and approximately 4.5% rests with the top ten. This CDR3 is built from 14 residues. With 0 bases removed from V and 6 bases from J, the gap between germline ends came to 9 bases. Germline lookup yields CDR1 MGHRA and CDR2 YSYEKL. The TCR originated in a girl between 10 and 17 years old with multiple sclerosis. Specimen: blood. The V gene is TRBV4-1, the J gene TRBJ2-1; D remains ambiguous. The CDR3 loop reads CASSQELAVNEQFF. The CDR3 bases are TGCGCCAGCAGCCAAGAGTTAGCAGTCAATGAGCAGTTCTTC.